These 30 T cell receptor beta chains were sequenced from one sample in a study of blood T cell repertoires in COVID-19. Profiling relied on immunoSEQ multiplex PCR, and the TCRdb table lists in-frame clones only, not all of them. Of around 39,000 clones listed, approximately 86% are singletons. The sequencing input was peripheral blood. The receptors were gathered from a man aged 40-55 years with active COVID-19.

This rearrangement joins TRBV6-5 to TRBJ2-1, with a tentative D call TRBD1 (7 bases). CDR1 is MNHEY, CDR2 SVGAGI, per germline. The CDR3 has 15 residues. Trimming cost V 5 bases and J 4 bases, with 15 bases left between them. The CDR3: CASSPEGAGYNEQFF. The DNA of the CDR3 is TGTGCCAGCAGTCCGGAGGGGGCTGGGTACAATGAGCAGTTCTTC.

The rearrangement links TRBV5-1 to TRBJ2-7; D perhaps matches TRBD1 (8 bases). Germline CDR1 is SGHRS and CDR2 is YFSETQ. V was cut by 3 bases and J by 4 bases, with 17 bases left in between. This CDR3 spans 15 amino acids. The CDR3 DNA reads as TGCGCCAGCAGCTCCTCCGGACAGGGACTATACGAGCAGTACTTC. This codes for CASSSSGQGLYEQYF.

This chain uses TRBV28 with TRBJ2-3; possible D gene TRBD2, 8 bases. The V gene's germline CDR1 is MDHEN and CDR2 SYDVKM. This CDR3 has 16 amino acids. The germline V and J ends were trimmed by 5 bases and 4 bases, with 19 bases remaining between them. CDR3 in DNA: TGTGCCAGCAGTCCCCCCGGGAGGGGGCCCGCAGATACGCAGTATTTT. It is translated as CASSPPGRGPADTQYF.

This clone was seen a handful of times. The chain carries TRBV5-1 and TRBJ1-4, with 9 nucleotides matching TRBD1. With V trimmed by 3 bases and J by 6 bases, 6 bases remained unmatched. From germline, CDR1 is SGHRS and CDR2 YFSETQ. CDR3 size: 15 residues. This chain's CDR3 is CASSWGQGVDEKLFF. The CDR3 nucleotides are TGCGCCAGCAGCTGGGGACAGGGAGTGGATGAAAAACTGTTTTTT.

The chain joins TRBV28 to TRBJ1-3; TRBD1 is a possible D gene (6 bases). Germline CDR1 reads MDHEN; CDR2 reads SYDVKM. The CDR3 loop spans 14 amino acids. The V end was cut by 3 bases, the J end by 2 bases, with 8 bases between. The CDR3 is CASSFEGAGNTIYF. In DNA, the CDR3 is TGTGCCAGCAGTTTTGAGGGGGCTGGAAACACCATATATTTT.

The chain is built from TRBV19 and TRBJ1-2; D is ambiguous. The germline CDR1 and CDR2 sequences are LNHDA and SQIVND (reference sequence). This CDR3 region has 14 residues. The germline V and J ends were trimmed by 3 bases and 3 bases, with 11 bases remaining between them. CDR3 in DNA: TGTGCCAGTAGTATGCGGGAAAGCCACTATGGCTACACCTTC. Translating it yields CASSMRESHYGYTF.

The V call is TRBV7-6, the J call TRBJ1-1; D perhaps matches TRBD1 (6 bases). Trimming pared 5 bases from V and 0 bases from J, leaving 10 bases between. Germline values: CDR1 SGHVS, CDR2 FNYEAQ. CDR3 length: 14 amino acids. This CDR3 is CASSPTGLNTEAFF. The CDR3 region has the DNA TGTGCCAGCAGCCCCACAGGGCTGAACACTGAAGCTTTCTTT.

The CDR3 loop is CASSWGTGKAGELFF. The CDR3 DNA sequence: TGTGCCAGCAGTTGGGGGACAGGGAAAGCCGGGGAGCTGTTTTTT. This chain joins TRBV6-5 and TRBJ2-2; 9 positions match TRBD1. With 4 bases clipped from V and 6 bases from J, the junction kept 6 bases outside the gene matches. This CDR3 has 15 amino acids. CDR1 is MNHEY and CDR2 is SVGAGI in the germline V gene.

V and J are TRBV23-1 and TRBJ1-4; a possible D gene is TRBD1 (6 bases). TRBV23-1 belongs to the ORF category, with a function that is uncertain. Trimming removed 4 bases from V and 4 bases from J, with 22 bases in between. The CDR3 is 18 amino acids. The CDR3 here is CASSLSSLSGTFNEKLFF. The CDR3 coding sequence is TGCGCCAGCAGTCTCTCCTCCTTATCCGGGACATTTAATGAAAAACTGTTTTTT.

The V and J genes are TRBV24-1 and TRBJ2-5; TRBD2 matches 8 bases. The CDR3 has 17 residues. Per the germline V gene, CDR1 is KGHDR and CDR2 is SFDVKD. V was clipped by 4 bases and J by 4 bases; unmatched bases: 13. The CDR3 here is CATSDPGGAGGRETQYF. CDR3 nucleotides: TGTGCCACCAGTGACCCCGGTGGTGCGGGAGGTAGAGAGACCCAGTACTTC.

The chain carries TRBV5-1 and TRBJ2-7; 7 bases fit TRBD1. After removal of 0 bases from V and 3 bases from J, the junction contained 3 bases not matched to a gene. CDR1 and CDR2 (germline): SGHRS, YFSETQ. The CDR3 extends over 14 amino acids. CDR3 amino acids: CASSLGTGYYEQYF. The CDR3 region has the DNA TGCGCCAGCAGCTTGGGGACAGGATACTACGAGCAGTACTTC.

The chain carries TRBV6-6 and TRBJ1-1; TRBD1 aligns across 12 bases. The CDR3 runs 17 residues. CDR1 MNHNY and CDR2 SVGAGI come from the germline V gene (reference sequence). V lost 5 bases and J lost 2; bases outside the gene matches: 9. For the CDR3, the DNA is TGTGCCAGCAGTCCTTGGGGACAGGGGGCCCCAAACACTGAAGCTTTCTTT. It specifies CASSPWGQGAPNTEAFF.

The chain recombines TRBV1 with TRBJ1-3; the table names TRBD1, a call not compared with the DNA. TRBV1 is given as a pseudogene. CDR3 length: 15 amino acids. CDR3 amino acids: CTSSQGGASGNTIYF. The CDR3 DNA reads TGCACCAGCAGCCAAGGTGGGGCTTCTGGAAACACCATATATTTT.

The V and J genes are TRBV5-6 and TRBJ2-2; 8 bases fit TRBD1. Looked up from germline, CDR1 is SGHDT and CDR2 is YYEEEE. The CDR3 has 17 amino acids. V trimming: 3 bases; J trimming: 5 bases; junction bases outside the gene matches: 12. The CDR3 sequence: CASSSLGQGRRTGELFF. The CDR3 nucleotides are TGTGCCAGCAGCTCACTCGGACAGGGTAGGCGAACCGGGGAGCTGTTTTTT.

V and J are TRBV23-1 and TRBJ1-2, with 8 positions matching TRBD1. TRBV23-1 is known as an ORF, though its function is uncertain. The CDR3 covers 15 residues. The V gene end was trimmed by 2 bases and the J gene end by 3 bases; junction bases not matched to a gene: 5. The CDR3 coding sequence is TGCGCCAGCAGTCAAAGACAGGGACAGGACTATGGCTACACCTTC. It is translated as CASSQRQGQDYGYTF.

This chain uses TRBV28 with TRBJ2-5; 8 nucleotides match TRBD1. This CDR3 comprises 14 residues. Germline-derived CDR1 and CDR2 are MDHEN and SYDVKM. J gave up 5 bases and V 3 bases, and 5 bases lay outside the gene matches. For the CDR3, the DNA is TGTGCCAGCAGTTTCCGACAGGGGAGTGAGACCCAGTACTTC. Protein: CASSFRQGSETQYF.

For the CDR3, the DNA is TGTGCCACCAGTGACCAGACCAGGGGCGGGCAAGAGACCCAGTACTTC. Its protein is CATSDQTRGGQETQYF. This chain joins TRBV24-1 and TRBJ2-5; D may be TRBD1 (6 bases). This CDR3 region has 16 residues. The ends were cut back, 4 bases at V and 2 bases at J, with 16 bases in the middle. Germline CDR1 KGHDR, CDR2 SFDVKD.

V gene TRBV28 combines with J gene TRBJ2-3, with D possibly TRBD2 on 5 matching bases. The CDR3 is 15 residues long. Trimming took 6 bases from V and 2 from J, leaving 15 bases between them. Germline CDR1 and CDR2: MDHEN and SYDVKM. The CDR3 loop is CASSPHPGNTDTQYF. DNA of the CDR3: TGTGCCAGCAGCCCCCACCCGGGGAACACAGATACGCAGTATTTT.

In its sample, this clone was seen once. The CDR3 loop is CASSSLRGSLNEQFF. The CDR3, as DNA: TGTGCCAGCAGTTCCCTCAGGGGCTCACTGAATGAGCAGTTCTTC. V is TRBV6-5 and J is TRBJ2-1, with D perhaps TRBD1 (6 bases). Germline V lookup: CDR1 MNHEY, CDR2 SVGAGI. This CDR3 comprises 15 residues. V lost 4 bases and J lost 7, with 17 bases in between.

The chain's CDR3 is CAIRRGSYSTNYGYTF. CDR3 in DNA: TGTGCCATCAGACGGGGAAGTTACAGCACTAACTATGGCTACACCTTC. The V gene is TRBV10-3, the J gene TRBJ1-2; D is unresolved. V was pared by 6 bases and J by 0 bases, with 17 bases between. Germline V lookup: CDR1 ENHRY, CDR2 SYGVKD. The CDR3 is 16 amino acids.

V gene TRBV19 combines with J gene TRBJ1-2; 11 bases match TRBD1. V dropped 7 bases and J dropped 8; count of bases not matched to a gene: 9. Germline loops: CDR1 LNHDA, CDR2 SQIVND (reference sequence). The CDR3 has 14 amino acids. CDR3 sequence reads: CASTVGQGVGGYTF. The CDR3 coding sequence is TGTGCCAGTACGGTGGGACAGGGGGTAGGCGGCTACACCTTC.

This chain connects TRBV19 to TRBJ2-5, with 10 bases identical to TRBD1. Germline V CDR1 and CDR2: LNHDA, SQIVND (reference sequence). V gave up 5 bases and J gave up 2 bases; unmatched junction bases: 8. This CDR3 region has 16 residues. DNA of the CDR3: TGTGCCAGTAGTCCACGACAGGGGGCGCGACAAGAGACCCAGTACTTC. It yields the protein CASSPRQGARQETQYF.

This sequence joins TRBV11-2 and TRBJ2-5; 8 bases map to TRBD1. In germline, CDR1 is SGHAT, CDR2 FQNNGV. V lost 0 bases, J lost 1 base, and 1 base stayed unmatched. This CDR3 comprises 15 residues. The CDR3 DNA is TGTGCCAGCAGCTTAGATGGGACAGGCCAAGAGACCCAGTACTTC. Translated: CASSLDGTGQETQYF. Drawing the rest from reference TRBV11-2 and TRBJ2-5, the complete variable domain is EAGVAQSPRYKIIEKRQSVAFWCNPISGHATLYWYQQILGQGPKLLIQFQNNGVVDDSQLPKDRFSAERLKGVDSTLKIQPAKLEDSAVYLCASSLDGTGQETQYFGPGTRLLVL.

This sequence joins TRBV29-1 and TRBJ2-3; the match to TRBD1 covers 7 bases. The CDR3 extends over 14 amino acids. V lost 6 bases, J lost 5 bases, and 11 bases stayed unmatched. CDR1 is SQVTM, CDR2 ANQGSEA, per germline. CDR3 in amino acids: CSVAPTGFGDTQYF. The CDR3 region has the DNA TGCAGCGTCGCACCGACAGGGTTTGGAGATACGCAGTATTTT.

This chain connects TRBV2 to TRBJ1-4, with D hard to call. Germline values: CDR1 SNHLY, CDR2 FYNNEI. The CDR3 loop spans 15 amino acids. V lost 7 bases and J lost 2, with 14 bases in between. CDR3 nucleotides: TGTGCCAGCACGCTGTTGAGGGCGACTAATGAAAAACTGTTTTTT. Amino acid sequence: CASTLLRATNEKLFF.

This clone is a singleton in its sample. The genes are TRBV9 and TRBJ2-1, with D possibly TRBD2 on 6 matching bases. Trimming removed 0 bases from V and 7 bases from J, with 11 bases in between. The CDR3 is 14 amino acids. Germline CDR1 and CDR2: SGDLS and YYNGEE. CDR3 sequence reads: CASSVGDFLNEQFF. The CDR3 DNA sequence: TGTGCCAGCAGCGTAGGGGACTTTCTAAATGAGCAGTTCTTC.

This clone was seen a single time. This sequence joins TRBV13 and TRBJ2-2; 9 bases are shared with TRBD2. The J segment lost 6 bases and the V segment lost 5 bases, leaving 10 bases of the junction unmatched. This CDR3 is 16 amino acids long. Germline CDR1 reads PRHDT; CDR2 reads FYEKMQ (reference sequence). The CDR3 DNA reads as TGTGCCAGCAGCGTTAGCGGGAGCTATAGATCCGGGGAGCTGTTTTTT. Its translation is CASSVSGSYRSGELFF.

The chain has TRBV6-5 and TRBJ1-5; perhaps TRBD1 as D (6 bases). V shed 0 bases and J shed 2 bases, with 8 bases lying between them. Germline loops: CDR1 MNHEY, CDR2 SVGAGI. This CDR3 is 15 amino acids long. The CDR3 DNA reads TGTGCCAGCAGTTACTCACAGGGTGGCAATCAGCCCCAGCATTTT. Residues: CASSYSQGGNQPQHF.

Only a few counts were recorded for this clone. The V and J genes are TRBV19 and TRBJ2-7; D is perhaps TRBD2 (5 bases). V lost 6 bases, J lost 2 bases, and 17 bases lay in between. Germline CDR1 reads LNHDA; CDR2 reads SQIVND (reference sequence). This CDR3 region has 15 residues. The CDR3 nucleotides read TGTGCCAGTAGAACTAATGGACTGGCCGCCTACGAGCAGTACTTC. Protein sequence: CASRTNGLAAYEQYF.

The genes are TRBV15 and TRBJ2-2; TRBD1 agrees at 9 bases. The germline V gene encodes CDR1 LNHNV and CDR2 YYDKDF (reference sequence). This CDR3 is built from 15 residues. The V gene end was trimmed by 5 bases and the J gene end by 6 bases; junction bases not matched to a gene: 7. The CDR3 spells CATSRDRVVAGELFF. CDR3 sequence (DNA): TGTGCCACCAGCCGGGACAGGGTGGTAGCCGGGGAGCTGTTTTTT.